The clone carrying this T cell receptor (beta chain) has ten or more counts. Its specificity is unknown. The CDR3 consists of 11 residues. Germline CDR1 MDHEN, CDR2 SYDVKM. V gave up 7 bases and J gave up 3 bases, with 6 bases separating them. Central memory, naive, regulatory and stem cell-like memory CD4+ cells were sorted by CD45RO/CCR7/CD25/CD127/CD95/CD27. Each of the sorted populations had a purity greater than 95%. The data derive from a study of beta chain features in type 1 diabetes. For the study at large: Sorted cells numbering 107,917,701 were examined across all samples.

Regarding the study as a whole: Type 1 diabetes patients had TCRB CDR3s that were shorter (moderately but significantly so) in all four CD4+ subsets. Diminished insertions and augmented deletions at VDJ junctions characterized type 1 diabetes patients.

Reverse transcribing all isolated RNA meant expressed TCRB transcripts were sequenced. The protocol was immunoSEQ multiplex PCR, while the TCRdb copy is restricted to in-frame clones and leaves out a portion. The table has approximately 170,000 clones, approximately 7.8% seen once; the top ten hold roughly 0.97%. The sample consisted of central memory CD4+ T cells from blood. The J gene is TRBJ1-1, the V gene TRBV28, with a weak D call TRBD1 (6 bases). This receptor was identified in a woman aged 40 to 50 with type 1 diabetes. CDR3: CASTGDTEAFF. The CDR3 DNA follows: TGTGCCAGCACAGGGGACACTGAAGCTTTCTTT.